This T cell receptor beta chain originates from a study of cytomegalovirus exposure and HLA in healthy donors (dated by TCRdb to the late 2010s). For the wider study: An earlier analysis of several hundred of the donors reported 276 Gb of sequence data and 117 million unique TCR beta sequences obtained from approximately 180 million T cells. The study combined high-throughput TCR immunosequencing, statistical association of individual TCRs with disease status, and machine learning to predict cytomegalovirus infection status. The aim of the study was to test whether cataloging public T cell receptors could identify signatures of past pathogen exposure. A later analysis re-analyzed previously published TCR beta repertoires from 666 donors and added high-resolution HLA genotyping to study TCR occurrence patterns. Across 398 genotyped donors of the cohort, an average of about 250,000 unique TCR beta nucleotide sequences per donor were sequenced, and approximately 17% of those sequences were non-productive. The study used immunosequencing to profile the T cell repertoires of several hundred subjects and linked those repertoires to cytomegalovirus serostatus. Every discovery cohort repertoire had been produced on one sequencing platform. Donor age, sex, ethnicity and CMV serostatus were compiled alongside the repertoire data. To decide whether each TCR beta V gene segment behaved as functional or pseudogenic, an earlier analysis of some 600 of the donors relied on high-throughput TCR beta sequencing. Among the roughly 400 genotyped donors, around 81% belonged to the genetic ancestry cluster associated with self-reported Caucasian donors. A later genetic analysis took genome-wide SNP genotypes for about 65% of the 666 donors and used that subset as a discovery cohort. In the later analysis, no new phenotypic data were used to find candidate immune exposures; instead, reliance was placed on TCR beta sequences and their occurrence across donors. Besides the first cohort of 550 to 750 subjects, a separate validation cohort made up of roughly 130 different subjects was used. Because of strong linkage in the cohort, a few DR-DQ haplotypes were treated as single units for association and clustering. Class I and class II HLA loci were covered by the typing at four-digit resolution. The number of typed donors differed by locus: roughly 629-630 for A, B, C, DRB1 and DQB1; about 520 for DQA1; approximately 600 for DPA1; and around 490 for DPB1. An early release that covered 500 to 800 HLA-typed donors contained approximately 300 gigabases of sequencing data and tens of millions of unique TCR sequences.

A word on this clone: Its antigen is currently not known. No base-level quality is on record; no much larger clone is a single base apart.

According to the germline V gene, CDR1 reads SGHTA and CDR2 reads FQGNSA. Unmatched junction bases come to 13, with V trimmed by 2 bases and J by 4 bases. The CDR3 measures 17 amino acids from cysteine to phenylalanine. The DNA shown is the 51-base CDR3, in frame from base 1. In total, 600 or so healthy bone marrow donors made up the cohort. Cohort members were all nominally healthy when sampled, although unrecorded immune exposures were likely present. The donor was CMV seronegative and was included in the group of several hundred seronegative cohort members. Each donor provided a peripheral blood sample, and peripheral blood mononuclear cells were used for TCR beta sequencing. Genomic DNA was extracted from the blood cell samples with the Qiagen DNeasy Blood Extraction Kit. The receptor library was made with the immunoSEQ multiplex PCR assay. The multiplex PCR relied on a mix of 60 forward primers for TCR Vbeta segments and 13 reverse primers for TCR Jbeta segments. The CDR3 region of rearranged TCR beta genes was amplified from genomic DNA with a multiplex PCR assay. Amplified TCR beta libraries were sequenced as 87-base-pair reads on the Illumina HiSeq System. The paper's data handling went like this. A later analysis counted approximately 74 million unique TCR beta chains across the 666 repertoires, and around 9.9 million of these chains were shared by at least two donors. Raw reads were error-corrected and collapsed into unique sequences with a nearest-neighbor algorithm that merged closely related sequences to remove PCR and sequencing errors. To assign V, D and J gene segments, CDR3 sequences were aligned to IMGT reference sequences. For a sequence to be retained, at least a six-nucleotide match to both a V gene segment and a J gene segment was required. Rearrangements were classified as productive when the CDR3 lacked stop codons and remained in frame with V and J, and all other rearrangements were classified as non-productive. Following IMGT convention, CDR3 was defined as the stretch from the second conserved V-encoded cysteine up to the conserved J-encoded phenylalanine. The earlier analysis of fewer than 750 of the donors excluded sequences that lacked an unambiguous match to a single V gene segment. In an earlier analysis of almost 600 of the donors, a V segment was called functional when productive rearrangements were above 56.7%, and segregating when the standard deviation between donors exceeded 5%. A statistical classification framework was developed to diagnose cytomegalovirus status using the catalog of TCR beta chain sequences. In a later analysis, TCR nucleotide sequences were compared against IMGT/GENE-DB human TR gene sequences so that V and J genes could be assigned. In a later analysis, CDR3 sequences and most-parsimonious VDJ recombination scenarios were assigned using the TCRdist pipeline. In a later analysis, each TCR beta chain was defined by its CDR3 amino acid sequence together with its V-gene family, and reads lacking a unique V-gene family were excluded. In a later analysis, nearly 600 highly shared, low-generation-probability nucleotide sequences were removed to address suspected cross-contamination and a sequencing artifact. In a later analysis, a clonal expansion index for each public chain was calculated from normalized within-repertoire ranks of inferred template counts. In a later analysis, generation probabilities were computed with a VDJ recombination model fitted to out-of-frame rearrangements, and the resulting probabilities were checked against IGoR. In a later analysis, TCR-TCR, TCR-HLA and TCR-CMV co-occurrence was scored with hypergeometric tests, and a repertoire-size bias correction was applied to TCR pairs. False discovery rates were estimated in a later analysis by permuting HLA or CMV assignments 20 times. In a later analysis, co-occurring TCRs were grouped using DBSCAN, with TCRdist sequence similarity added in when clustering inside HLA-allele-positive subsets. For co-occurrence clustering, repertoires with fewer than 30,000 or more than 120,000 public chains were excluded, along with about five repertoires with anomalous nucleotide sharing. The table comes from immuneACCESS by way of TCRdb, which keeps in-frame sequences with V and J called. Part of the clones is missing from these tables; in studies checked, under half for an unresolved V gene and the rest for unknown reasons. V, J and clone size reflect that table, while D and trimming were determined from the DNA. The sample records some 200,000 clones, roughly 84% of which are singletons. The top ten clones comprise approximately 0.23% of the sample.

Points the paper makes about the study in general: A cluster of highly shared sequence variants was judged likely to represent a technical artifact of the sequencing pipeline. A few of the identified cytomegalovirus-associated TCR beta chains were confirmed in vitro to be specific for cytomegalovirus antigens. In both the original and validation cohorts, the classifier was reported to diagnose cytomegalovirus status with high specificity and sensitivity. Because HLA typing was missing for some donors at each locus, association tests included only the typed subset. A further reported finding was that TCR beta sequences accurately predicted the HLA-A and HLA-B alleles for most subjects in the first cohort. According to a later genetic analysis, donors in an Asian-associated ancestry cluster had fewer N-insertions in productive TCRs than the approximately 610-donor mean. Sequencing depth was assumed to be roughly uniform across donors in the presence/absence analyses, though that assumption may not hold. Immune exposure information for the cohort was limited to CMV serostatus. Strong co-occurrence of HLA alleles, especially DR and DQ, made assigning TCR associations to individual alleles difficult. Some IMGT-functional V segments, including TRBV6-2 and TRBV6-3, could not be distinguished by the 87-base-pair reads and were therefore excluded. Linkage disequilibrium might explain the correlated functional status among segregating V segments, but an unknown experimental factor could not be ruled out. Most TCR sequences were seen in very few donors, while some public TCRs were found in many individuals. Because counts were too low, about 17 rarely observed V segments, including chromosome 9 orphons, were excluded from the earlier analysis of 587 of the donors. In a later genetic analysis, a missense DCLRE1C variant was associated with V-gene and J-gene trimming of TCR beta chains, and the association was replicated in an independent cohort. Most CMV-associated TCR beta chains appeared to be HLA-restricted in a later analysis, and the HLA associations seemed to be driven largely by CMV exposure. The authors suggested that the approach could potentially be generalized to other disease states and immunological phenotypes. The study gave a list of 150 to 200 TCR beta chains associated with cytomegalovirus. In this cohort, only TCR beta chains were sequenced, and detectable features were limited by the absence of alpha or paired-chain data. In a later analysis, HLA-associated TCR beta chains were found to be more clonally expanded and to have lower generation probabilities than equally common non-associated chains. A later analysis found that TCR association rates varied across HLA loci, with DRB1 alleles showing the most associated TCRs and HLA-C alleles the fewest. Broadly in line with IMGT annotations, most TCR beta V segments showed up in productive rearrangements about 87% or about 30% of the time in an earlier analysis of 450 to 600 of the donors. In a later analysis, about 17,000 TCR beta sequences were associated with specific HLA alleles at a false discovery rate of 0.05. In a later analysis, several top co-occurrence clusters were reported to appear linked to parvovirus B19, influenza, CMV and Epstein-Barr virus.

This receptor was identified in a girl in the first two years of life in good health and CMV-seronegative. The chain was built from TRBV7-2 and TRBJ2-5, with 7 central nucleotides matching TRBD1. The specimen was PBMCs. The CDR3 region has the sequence CASSLLGGRKVRETQYF. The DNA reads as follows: TGTGCCAGCAGCTTATTAGGGGGCAGGAAGGTGCGAGAGACCCAGTACTTC. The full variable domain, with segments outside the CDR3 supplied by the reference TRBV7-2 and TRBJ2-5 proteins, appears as GAGVSQSPSNKVTEKGKDVELRCDPISGHTALYWYRQSLGQGLEFLIYFQGNSAPDKSGLPSDRFSAERTGGSVSTLTIQRTQQEDSAVYLCASSLLGGRKVRETQYFGPGTRLLVL.